This TCR beta chain originates from a study of T-cell reconstitution after alpha-beta-depleted transplantation in children. This clonotype was detected only a few times. The TCRbeta library was prepared with unique molecular identifiers. Each CDR3 protein gets one entry after TCRdb re-called the PCR reads with MiXCR. The sample holds roughly 300,000 distinct CDR3 sequences, 9% to 12% seen once. Here the sequenced sample was PBMCs from the stem cell graft donor, taken from the stem cell graft. The TCR originated in a human donor who donated a stem cell graft to a child with acute lymphoblastic leukemia.

The CDR3 sequence is CATSIRGDEQYF. CDR3 nucleotides: TGTGCCACCAGCATCAGGGGGGACGAGCAGTACTTC. J is TRBJ2-7 and V is TRBV15; maybe TRBD1 (7 bases). The CDR3 is 12 amino acids. V lost 4 bases, J lost 5 bases, and 9 bases lay in between. Per the germline V gene, CDR1 is LNHNV and CDR2 is YYDKDF (reference sequence). The full variable domain, completed using reference TRBV15 and TRBJ2-7, is DAMVIQNPRYQVTQFGKPVTLSCSQTLNHNVMYWYQQKSSQAPKLLFHYYDKDFNNEADTPDNFQSRRPNTSFCFLDIRSPGLGDTAMYLCATSIRGDEQYFGPGTRLTVT.